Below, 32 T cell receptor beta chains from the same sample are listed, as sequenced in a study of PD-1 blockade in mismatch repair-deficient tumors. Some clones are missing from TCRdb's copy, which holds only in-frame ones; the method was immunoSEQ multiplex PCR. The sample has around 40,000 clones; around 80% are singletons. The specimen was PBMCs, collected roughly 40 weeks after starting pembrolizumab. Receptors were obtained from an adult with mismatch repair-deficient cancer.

CDR3 nucleotides: TGTGCCAGCAGCTTAGCGGTTCTCAGGGGAGGGGAAAAACTGTTTTTT. This gives the protein CASSLAVLRGGEKLFF. The chain combines TRBV7-2 with TRBJ1-4, with D perhaps matching TRBD1 (6 bases). Per the germline V gene, CDR1 is SGHTA and CDR2 is FQGNSA. There are 16 residues in the CDR3. The V gene lost 0 bases and the J gene lost 8 bases, with 16 bases spanning the gap.

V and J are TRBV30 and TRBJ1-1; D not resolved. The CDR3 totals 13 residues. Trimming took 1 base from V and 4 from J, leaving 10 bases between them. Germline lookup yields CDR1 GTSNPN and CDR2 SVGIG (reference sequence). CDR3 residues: CAWSGLRGTEAFF. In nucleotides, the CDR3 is TGTGCCTGGAGTGGCCTACGTGGCACTGAAGCTTTCTTT.

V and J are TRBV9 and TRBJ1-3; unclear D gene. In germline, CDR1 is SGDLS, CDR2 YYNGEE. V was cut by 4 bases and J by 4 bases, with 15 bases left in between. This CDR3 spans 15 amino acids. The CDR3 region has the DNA TGTGCCAGCAGCTCCAGTCAGTCGTACGGAAACACCATATATTTT. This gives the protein CASSSSQSYGNTIYF. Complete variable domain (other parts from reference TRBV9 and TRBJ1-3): DSGVTQTPKHLITATGQRVTLRCSPRSGDLSVYWYQQSLDQGLQFLIQYYNGEERAKGNILERFSAQQFPDLHSELNLSSLELGDSALYFCASSSSQSYGNTIYFGEGSWLTVV.

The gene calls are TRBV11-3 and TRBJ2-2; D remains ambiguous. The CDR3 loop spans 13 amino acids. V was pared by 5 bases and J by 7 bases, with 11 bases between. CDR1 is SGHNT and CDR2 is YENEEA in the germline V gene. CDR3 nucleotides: TGTGCCAGCAGCCCGCAACTACACGGGGAGCTGTTTTTT. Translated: CASSPQLHGELFF.

In nucleotides, the CDR3 is TGTGCCAGCAGTGCCCCACCTATTCCCCTACGCAATGAGCAGTTCTTC. Residues: CASSAPPIPLRNEQFF. The chain uses TRBV27 and TRBJ2-1; D ambiguous. The CDR3 contains 16 residues. Trimming cost V 5 bases and J 6 bases, with 20 bases left between them. Germline CDR1 reads MNHEY; CDR2 reads SMNVEV (reference sequence).

CDR3 residues: CAWSVLSGNEQFF. The CDR3 DNA reads as TGTGCCTGGAGTGTGTTATCCGGTAATGAGCAGTTCTTC. The genes are TRBV30 and TRBJ2-1; D ambiguous. Trimming removed 0 bases from V and 7 bases from J, with 10 bases in between. Germline-derived CDR1 and CDR2 are GTSNPN and SVGIG (reference sequence). The CDR3 totals 13 residues.

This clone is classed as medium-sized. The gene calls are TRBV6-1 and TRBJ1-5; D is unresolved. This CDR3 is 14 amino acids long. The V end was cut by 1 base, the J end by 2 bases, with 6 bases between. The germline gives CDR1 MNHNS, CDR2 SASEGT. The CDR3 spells CASSEGSGNQPQHF. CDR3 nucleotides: TGTGCCAGCAGTGAAGGTAGTGGCAATCAGCCCCAGCATTTT.

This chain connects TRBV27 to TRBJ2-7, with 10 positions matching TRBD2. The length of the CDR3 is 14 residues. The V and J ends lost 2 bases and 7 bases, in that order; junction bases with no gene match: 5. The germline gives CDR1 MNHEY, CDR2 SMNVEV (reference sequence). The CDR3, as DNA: TGTGCCAGCAGTTTACTAGCGGGAGTATATGAGCAGTACTTC. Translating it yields CASSLLAGVYEQYF.

CDR3 DNA sequence: TGTGCCAGCAGCTTGGGGTTAGCGGATCAGCCCCAGCATTTT. This translates into CASSLGLADQPQHF. The rearrangement uses TRBV7-2 and TRBJ1-5; no firm D call. Trimming pared 3 bases from V and 5 bases from J, leaving 11 bases between. The CDR3 is 14 residues long. Germline CDR1 reads SGHTA; CDR2 reads FQGNSA.

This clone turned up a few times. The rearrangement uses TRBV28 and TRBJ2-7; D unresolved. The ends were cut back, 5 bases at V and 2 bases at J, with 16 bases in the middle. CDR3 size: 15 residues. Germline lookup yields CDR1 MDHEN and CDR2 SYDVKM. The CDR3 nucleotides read TGTGCCAGCAGTCCCCCCGCAGACAAACCCTACGAGCAGTACTTC. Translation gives CASSPPADKPYEQYF.

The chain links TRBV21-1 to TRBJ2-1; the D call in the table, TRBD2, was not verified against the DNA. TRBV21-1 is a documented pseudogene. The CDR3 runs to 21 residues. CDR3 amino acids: CASSKALRGSGMSLSYNEQFF. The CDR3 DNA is TGTGCCAGCAGCAAAGCGCTCCGGGGTAGCGGGATGAGCCTCTCCTACAATGAGCAGTTCTTC.

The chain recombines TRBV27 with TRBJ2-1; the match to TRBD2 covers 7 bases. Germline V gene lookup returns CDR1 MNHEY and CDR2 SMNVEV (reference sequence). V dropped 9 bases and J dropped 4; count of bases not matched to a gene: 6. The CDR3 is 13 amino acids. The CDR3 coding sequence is TGTGCCAGTGGACTAGTCGCTTACAATGAGCAGTTCTTC. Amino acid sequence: CASGLVAYNEQFF.

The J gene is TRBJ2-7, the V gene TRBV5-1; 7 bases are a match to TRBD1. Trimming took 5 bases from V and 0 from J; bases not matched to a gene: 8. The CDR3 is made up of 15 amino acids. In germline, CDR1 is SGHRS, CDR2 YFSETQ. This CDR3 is CASRKSRDSSYEQYF. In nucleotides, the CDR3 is TGCGCCAGCAGAAAGAGCCGGGACAGCTCCTACGAGCAGTACTTC.

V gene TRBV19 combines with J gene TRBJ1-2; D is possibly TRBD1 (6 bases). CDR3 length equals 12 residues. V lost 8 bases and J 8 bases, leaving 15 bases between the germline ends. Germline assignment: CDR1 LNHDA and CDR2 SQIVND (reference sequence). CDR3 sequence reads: CASLGGGNGYTF. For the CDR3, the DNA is TGTGCCAGTTTAGGGGGGGGAAACGGCTACACCTTC.

The CDR3 DNA is TGTGCCAGCAGCCCCCGACAGGGCGGTGAAAAACTGTTTTTT. It is translated as CASSPRQGGEKLFF. The chain employs TRBV7-9 and TRBJ1-4; 7 nucleotides agree with TRBD1. The CDR3 extends over 14 amino acids. V lost 5 bases to trimming and J lost 7 bases; unmatched junction nucleotides: 7. Germline V CDR1 and CDR2: SEHNR, FQNEAQ (reference sequence).

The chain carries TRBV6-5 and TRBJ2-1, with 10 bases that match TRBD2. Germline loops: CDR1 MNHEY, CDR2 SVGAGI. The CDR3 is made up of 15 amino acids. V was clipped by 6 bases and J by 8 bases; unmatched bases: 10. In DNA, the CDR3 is TGTGCCAGCAGCCCCCCTACTAGCGGGAAATATGAGCAGTTCTTC. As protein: CASSPPTSGKYEQFF.

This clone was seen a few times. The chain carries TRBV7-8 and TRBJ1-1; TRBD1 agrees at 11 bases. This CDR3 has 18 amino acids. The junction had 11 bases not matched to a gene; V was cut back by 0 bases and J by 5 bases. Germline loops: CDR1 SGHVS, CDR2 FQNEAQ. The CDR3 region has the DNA TGTGCCAGCAGCTTAGCGGTAGGACAGGGGGCCGGGTTTACTGAAGCTTTCTTT. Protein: CASSLAVGQGAGFTEAFF.

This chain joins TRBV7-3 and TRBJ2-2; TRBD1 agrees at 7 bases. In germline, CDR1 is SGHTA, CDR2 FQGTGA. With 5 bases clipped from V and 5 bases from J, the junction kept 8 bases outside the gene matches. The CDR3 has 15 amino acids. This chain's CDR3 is CASSPVTGVTGELFF. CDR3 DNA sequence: TGTGCCAGCAGCCCAGTCACAGGGGTTACCGGGGAGCTGTTTTTT.

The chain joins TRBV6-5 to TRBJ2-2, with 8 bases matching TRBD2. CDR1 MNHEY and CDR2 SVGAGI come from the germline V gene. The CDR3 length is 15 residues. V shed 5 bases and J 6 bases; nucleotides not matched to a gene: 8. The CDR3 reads CASSTLAGRPGELFF. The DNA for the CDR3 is TGTGCCAGCAGTACCTTAGCGGGGCGGCCCGGGGAGCTGTTTTTT.

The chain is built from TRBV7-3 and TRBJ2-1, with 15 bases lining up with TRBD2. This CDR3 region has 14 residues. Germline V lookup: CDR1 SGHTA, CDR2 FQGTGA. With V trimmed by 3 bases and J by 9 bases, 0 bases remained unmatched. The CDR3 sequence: CASSLGLAGGEQFF. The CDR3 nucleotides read TGTGCCAGCAGCTTGGGACTAGCGGGAGGTGAGCAGTTCTTC.

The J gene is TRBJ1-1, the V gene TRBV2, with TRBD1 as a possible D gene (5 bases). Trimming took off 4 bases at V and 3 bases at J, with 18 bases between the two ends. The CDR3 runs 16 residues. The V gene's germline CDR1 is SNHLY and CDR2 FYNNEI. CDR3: CASSGAAGGVYTEAFF. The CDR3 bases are TGTGCCAGCAGTGGAGCGGCGGGGGGGGTGTACACTGAAGCTTTCTTT.

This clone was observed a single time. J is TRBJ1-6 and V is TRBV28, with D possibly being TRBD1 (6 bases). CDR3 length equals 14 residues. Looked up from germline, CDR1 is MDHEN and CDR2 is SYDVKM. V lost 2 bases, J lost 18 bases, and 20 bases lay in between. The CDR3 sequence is CASSLRQGSRSGHF. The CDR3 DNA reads TGTGCCAGCAGTTTAAGGCAGGGGTCCCGGTCAGGCCACTTT.

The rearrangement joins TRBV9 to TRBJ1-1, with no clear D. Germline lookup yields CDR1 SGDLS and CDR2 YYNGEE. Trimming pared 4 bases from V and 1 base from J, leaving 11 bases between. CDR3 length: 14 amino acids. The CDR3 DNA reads TGTGCCAGCAGCCCCGGCCGGGGGAACACTGAAGCTTTCTTT. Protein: CASSPGRGNTEAFF.

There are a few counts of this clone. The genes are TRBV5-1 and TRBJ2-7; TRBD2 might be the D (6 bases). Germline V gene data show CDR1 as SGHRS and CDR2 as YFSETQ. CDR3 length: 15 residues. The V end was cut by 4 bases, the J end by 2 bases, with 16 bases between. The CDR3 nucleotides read TGCGCCAGCAGCCCGGAGGGCAGGGAAACCTACGAGCAGTACTTC. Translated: CASSPEGRETYEQYF.

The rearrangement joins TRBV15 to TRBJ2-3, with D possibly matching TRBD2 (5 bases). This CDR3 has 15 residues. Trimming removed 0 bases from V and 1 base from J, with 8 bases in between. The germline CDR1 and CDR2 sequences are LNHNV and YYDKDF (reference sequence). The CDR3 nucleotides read TGTGCCACCAGCAGAGAGGGAGTCGGCACAGATACGCAGTATTTT. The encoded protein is CATSREGVGTDTQYF. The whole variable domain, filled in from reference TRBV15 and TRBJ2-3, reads DAMVIQNPRYQVTQFGKPVTLSCSQTLNHNVMYWYQQKSSQAPKLLFHYYDKDFNNEADTPDNFQSRRPNTSFCFLDIRSPGLGDTAMYLCATSREGVGTDTQYFGPGTRLTVL.

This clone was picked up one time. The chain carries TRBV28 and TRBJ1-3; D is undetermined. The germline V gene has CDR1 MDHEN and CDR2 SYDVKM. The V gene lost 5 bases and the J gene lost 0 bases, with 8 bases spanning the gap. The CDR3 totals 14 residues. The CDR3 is CASSELLSGNTIYF. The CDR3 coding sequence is TGTGCCAGCAGTGAATTACTCTCTGGAAACACCATATATTTT.

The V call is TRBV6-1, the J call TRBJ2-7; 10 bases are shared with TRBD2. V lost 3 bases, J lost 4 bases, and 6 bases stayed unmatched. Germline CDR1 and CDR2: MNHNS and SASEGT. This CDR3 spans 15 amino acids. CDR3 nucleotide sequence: TGTGCCAGCAGTGACGCTAGCGGGAGTGGTTACGAGCAGTACTTC. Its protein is CASSDASGSGYEQYF.

CDR3 loop: CASSLLRVVSYEQYF. Here the CDR3 DNA reads TGTGCCAGCAGTTTACTCAGGGTGGTTTCCTACGAGCAGTACTTC. The J gene is TRBJ2-7, the V gene TRBV28; D might be TRBD1 (5 bases). Germline-derived CDR1 and CDR2 are MDHEN and SYDVKM. The V end was cut by 2 bases, the J end by 1 base, with 12 bases between. This CDR3 contains 15 residues.

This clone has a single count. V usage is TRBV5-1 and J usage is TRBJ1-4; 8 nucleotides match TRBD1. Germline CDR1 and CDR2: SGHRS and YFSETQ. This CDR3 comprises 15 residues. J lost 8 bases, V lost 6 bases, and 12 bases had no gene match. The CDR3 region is CASTASGTGGEKLFF. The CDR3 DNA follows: TGCGCCAGCACTGCCTCCGGGACAGGAGGGGAAAAACTGTTTTTT.

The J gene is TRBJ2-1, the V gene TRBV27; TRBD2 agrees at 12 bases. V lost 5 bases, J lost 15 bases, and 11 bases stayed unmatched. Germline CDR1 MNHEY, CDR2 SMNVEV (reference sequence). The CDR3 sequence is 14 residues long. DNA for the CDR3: TGTGCCAGCAGTGTACTAGCGGGAGGAGTCACCCCGTTCTTC. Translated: CASSVLAGGVTPFF.

CDR3 protein: CASSKTGPASTDTQYF. CDR3 DNA: TGTGCCAGCAGTAAAACAGGGCCTGCTAGCACAGATACGCAGTATTTT. The gene calls are TRBV28 and TRBJ2-3; possible D gene TRBD1, 6 bases. Looked up from germline, CDR1 is MDHEN and CDR2 is SYDVKM. Trimming left V 5 bases short and J 0 bases short, with 15 bases between. The CDR3 consists of 16 residues.

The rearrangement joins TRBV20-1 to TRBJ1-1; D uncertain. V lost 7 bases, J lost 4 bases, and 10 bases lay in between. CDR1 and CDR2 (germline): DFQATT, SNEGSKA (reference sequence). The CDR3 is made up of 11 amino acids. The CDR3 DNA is TGCAGTGTCGAGGATAGCACTGAAGCTTTCTTT. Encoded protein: CSVEDSTEAFF.